This T cell receptor beta chain was identified in a study of T cells in Graves' hyperthyroidism and ophthalmopathy. TCR beta CDR3 regions were amplified from RNA. First-round RT-PCR targeting the TCR CDR3 was performed with the HTBI primer set. TCRdb re-called the multiplex PCR reads with MiXCR, one entry per CDR3 protein. The sample holds 450,000 to 600,000 distinct CDR3 sequences; about 20% are singletons and the top ten take about 45%. The CDR3 runs 18 residues. Germline V gene sequence: CDR1 SGHTA, CDR2 FQGNSA. Trimming took 5 bases from V and 4 from J; bases not matched to a gene: 8. The genes are TRBV7-2 and TRBJ2-6; 13 positions match TRBD2. Sequencing input: blood. This receptor was obtained from a middle-aged man with Graves' ophthalmopathy. The CDR3 DNA reads TGTGCCAGCAGCCCAGGACTAGCGGGAGTGCGGGGGGCCAACGTCCTGACTTTC. It translates to CASSPGLAGVRGANVLTF. The full variable domain, completed using reference TRBV7-2 and TRBJ2-6, is GAGVSQSPSNKVTEKGKDVELRCDPISGHTALYWYRQSLGQGLEFLIYFQGNSAPDKSGLPSDRFSAERTGGSVSTLTIQRTQQEDSAVYLCASSPGLAGVRGANVLTFGAGSRLTVL.